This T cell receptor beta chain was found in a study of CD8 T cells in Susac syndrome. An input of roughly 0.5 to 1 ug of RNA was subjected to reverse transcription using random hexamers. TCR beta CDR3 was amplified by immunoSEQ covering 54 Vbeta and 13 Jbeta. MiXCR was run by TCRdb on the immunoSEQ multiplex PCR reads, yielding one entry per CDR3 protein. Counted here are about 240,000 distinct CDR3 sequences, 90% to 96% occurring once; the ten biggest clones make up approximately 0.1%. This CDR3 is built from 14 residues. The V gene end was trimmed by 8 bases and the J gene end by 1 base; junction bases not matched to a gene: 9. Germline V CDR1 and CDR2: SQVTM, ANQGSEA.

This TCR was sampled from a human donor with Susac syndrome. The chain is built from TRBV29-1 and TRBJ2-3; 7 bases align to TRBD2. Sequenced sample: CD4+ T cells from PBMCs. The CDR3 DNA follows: TGCAGCTCTAGCGGAGGAATGGGCACAGATACGCAGTATTTT. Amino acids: CSSSGGMGTDTQYF.